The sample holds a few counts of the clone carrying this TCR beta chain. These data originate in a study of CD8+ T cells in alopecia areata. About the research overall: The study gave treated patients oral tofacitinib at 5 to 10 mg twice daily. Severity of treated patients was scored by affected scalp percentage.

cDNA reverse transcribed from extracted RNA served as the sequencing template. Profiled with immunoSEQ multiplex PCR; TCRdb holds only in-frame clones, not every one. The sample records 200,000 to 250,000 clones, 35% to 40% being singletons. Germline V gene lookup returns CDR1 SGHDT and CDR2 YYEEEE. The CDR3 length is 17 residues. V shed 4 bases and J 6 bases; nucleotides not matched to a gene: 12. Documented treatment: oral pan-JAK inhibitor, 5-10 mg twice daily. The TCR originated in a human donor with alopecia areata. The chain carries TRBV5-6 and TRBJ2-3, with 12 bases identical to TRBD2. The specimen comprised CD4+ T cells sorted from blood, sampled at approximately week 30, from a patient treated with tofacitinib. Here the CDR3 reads CASSRTSGTLTADTQYF. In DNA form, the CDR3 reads TGTGCCAGCAGCCGGACTAGCGGGACACTCACCGCGGATACGCAGTATTTT.